Sequencing of this T cell receptor (beta chain) was carried out in a study of T cell repertoires in cytomegalovirus infection (dated by TCRdb to 2018 to 2020). Regarding the research as a whole: Recently identified HLA-C-restricted CMV epitopes, whose presentation resists viral immunomodulation, were targeted by peptide stimulations together with well-studied HLA-B-restricted epitopes. Because public TCR beta signatures pointed to carriage of CMV infection together with the matching HLA type, the HLA type of each donor mattered for the analysis.

Notes on this clonotype: It has no known antigen specificity. Nothing much larger sits one base from this clone, and base qualities are not available.

The CDR3, cysteine through phenylalanine, is 18 amino acids long. Only the CDR3 DNA is retained, 54 bases long and in frame from the first base. Germline trimming: 3 bases from V, 2 bases from J; junction bases outside gene matches: 9. From the germline V gene (reference sequence), CDR1 is DFQATT and CDR2 is SNEGSKA. Sample treatment or condition, as interpreted from the label and publication: in vitro stimulation with specific CMV peptide epitopes to enrich CMV-specific T cells. Sequencer: Illumina HiSeq 1500. TCRdb trimmed the raw reads at Q25, called clones with MiXCR and kept productive beta chains. CDR3 protein duplicates are merged, each entry listing the most common genes and DNA. The sample table holds about 830,000 distinct CDR3 sequences, of which approximately 29% were seen once. The biggest ten clones account for roughly an eighth of the sample. What the study reported, not specific to this receptor: In both this cohort and an independent approximately 350-donor cohort, the cumulative frequency of public TCR beta family members distinguished carriers of CMV infection plus the relevant HLA type. The ex vivo response was dominated by HLA-C-restricted CMV-specific TCR beta clonotypes, and the single most frequent clonotype in two of eight donors was supplied by these HLA-C-restricted clonotypes.

The source material was cultured CD8+ T cells from PBMCs, sampled from culture after CMV antigen stimulation. This clonotype originated in a human donor in good health (CMV status not recorded). Some clones in this sample may be carry-over from other donors' samples. The rearranged segments are TRBV20-1 and TRBJ2-1; 14 junctional bases match TRBD2. CDR3 reads: CSASLGTSGGGTYNEQFF. At the DNA level, the sequence is TGCAGTGCTAGCCTCGGGACTAGCGGGGGCGGGACCTACAATGAGCAGTTCTTC.